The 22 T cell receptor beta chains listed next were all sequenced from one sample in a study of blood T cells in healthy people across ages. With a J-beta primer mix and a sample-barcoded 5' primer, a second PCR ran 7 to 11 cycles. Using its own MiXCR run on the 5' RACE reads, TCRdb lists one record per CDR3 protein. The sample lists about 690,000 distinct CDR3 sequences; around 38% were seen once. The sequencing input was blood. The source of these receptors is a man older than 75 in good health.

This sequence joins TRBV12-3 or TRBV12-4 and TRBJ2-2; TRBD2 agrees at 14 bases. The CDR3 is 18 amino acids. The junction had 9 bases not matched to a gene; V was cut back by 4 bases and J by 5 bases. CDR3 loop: CASSSATSGGARTGELFF. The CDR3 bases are TGTGCCAGCAGTTCCGCGACTAGCGGGGGGGCCCGAACCGGGGAGCTGTTTTTT.

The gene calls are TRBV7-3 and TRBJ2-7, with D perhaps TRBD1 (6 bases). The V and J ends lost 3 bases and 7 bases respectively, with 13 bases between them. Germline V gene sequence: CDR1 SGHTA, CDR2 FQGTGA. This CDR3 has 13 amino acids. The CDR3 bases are TGTGCCAGCAGCTTTACCACAGGGTCTGAGCAGTACTTC. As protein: CASSFTTGSEQYF.

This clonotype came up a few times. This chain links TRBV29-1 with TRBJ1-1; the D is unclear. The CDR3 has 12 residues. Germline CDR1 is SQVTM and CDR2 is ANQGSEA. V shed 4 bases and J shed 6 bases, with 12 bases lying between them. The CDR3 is CSVASLASEAFF. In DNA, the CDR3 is TGCAGCGTTGCGTCCTTAGCCTCTGAAGCTTTCTTT.

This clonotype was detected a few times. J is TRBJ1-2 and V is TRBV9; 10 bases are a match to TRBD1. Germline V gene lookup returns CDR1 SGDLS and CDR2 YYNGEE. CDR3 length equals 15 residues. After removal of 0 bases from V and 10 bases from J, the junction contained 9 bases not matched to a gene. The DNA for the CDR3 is TGTGCCAGCAGCGTAGGAGGGGGGACAGGGGATGCCTACACCTTC. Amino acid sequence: CASSVGGGTGDAYTF. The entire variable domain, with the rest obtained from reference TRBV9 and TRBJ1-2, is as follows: DSGVTQTPKHLITATGQRVTLRCSPRSGDLSVYWYQQSLDQGLQFLIQYYNGEERAKGNILERFSAQQFPDLHSELNLSSLELGDSALYFCASSVGGGTGDAYTFGSGTRLTVV.

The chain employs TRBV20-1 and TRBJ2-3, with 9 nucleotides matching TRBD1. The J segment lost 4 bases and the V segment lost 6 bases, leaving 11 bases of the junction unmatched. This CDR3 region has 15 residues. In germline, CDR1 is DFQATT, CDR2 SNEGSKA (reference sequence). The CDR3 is CSATGQGQPPDTQYF. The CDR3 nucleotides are TGCAGTGCCACGGGACAGGGTCAACCCCCAGATACGCAGTATTTT.

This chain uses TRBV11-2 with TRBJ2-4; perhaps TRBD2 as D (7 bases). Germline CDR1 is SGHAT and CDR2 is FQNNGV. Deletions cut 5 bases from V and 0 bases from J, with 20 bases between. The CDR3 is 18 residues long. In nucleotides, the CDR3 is TGTGCCAGCAGCCATCCTCTCGGGGGGCAGGGAGCCAAAAACATTCAGTACTTC. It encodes CASSHPLGGQGAKNIQYF.

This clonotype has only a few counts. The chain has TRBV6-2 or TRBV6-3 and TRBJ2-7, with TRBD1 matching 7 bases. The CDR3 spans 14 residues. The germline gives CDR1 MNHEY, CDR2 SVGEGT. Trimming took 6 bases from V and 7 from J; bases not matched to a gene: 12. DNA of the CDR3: TGTGCCAGCAGGGGGACAGCCTTCGGGTGGGAGCAGTACTTC. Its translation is CASRGTAFGWEQYF.

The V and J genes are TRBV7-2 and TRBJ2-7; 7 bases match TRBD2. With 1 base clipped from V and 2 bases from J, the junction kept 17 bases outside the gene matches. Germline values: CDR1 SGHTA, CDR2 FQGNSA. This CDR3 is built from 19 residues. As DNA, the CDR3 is TGTGCCAGCAGCTTAGATCGAAGTTTGGCGGGAGACCCCCCCTACGAGCAGTACTTC. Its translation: CASSLDRSLAGDPPYEQYF.

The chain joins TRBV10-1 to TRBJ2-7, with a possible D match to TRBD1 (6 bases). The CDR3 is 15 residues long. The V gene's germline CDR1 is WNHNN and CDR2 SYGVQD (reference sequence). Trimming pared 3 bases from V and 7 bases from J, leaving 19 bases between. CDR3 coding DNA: TGCGCCAGCAGTGATCCAAACTCCGGGACAACTGAGCAGTACTTC. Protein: CASSDPNSGTTEQYF.

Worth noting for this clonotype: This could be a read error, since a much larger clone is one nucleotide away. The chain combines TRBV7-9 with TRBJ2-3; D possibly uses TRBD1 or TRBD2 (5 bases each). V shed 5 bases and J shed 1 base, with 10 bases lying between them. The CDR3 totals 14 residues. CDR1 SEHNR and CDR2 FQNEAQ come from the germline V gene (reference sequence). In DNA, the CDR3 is TGTGCCAGCAGCGCAATGGGGGGCACAGATACGCAGTATTTT. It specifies CASSAMGGTDTQYF.

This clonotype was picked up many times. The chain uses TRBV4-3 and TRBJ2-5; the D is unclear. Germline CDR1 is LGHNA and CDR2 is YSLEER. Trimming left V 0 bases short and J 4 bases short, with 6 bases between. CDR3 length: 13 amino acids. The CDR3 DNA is TGCGCCAGCAGCCAAGATCCTGCAGAGACCCAGTACTTC. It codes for CASSQDPAETQYF.

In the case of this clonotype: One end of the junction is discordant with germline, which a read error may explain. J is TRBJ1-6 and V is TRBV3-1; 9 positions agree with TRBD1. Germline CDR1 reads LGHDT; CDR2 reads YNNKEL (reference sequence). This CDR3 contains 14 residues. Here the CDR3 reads CASSGTGMNSPPHF. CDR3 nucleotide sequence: TGTGCCAGCAGCGGGACAGGGATGAATTCACCCCCCCACTTT. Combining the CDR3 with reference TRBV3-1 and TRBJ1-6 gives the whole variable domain DTAVSQTPKYLVTQMGNDKSIKCEQNLGHDTMYWYKQDSKKFLKIMFSYNNKELIINETVPNRFSPKSPDKAHLNLHINSLELGDSAVYFCASSGTGMNSPPHFGNGTRLTVT.

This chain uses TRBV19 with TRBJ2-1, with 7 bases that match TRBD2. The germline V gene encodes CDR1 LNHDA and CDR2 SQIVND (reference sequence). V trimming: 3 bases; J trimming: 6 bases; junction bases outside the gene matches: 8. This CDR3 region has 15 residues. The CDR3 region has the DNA TGTGCCAGTAGTATCCCGGGGGGAACTCTCAATGAGCAGTTCTTC. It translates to CASSIPGGTLNEQFF. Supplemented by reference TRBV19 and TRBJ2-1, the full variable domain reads DGGITQSPKYLFRKEGQNVTLSCEQNLNHDAMYWYRQDPGQGLRLIYYSQIVNDFQKGDIAEGYSVSREKKESFPLTVTSAQKNPTAFYLCASSIPGGTLNEQFFGPGTRLTVL.

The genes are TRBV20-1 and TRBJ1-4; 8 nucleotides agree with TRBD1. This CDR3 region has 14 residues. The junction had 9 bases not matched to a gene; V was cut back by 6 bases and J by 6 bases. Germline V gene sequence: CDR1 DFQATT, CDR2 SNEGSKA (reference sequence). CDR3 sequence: CSARSGTGYEKLFF. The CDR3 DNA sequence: TGCAGTGCGAGATCCGGGACAGGATATGAAAAACTGTTTTTT.

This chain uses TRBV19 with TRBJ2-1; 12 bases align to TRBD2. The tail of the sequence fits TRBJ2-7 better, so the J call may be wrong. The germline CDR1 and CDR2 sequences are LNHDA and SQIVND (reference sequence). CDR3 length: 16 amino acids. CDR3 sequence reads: CASTSGGALTYNEQYF. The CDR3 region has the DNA TGTGCCAGTACTAGCGGGGGGGCCCTGACCTACAATGAGCAGTACTTC.

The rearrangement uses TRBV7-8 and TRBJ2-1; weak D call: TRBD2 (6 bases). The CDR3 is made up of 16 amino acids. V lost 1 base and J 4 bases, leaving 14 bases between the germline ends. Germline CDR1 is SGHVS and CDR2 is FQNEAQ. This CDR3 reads CASSLVGGVRYNEQFF. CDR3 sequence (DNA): TGTGCCAGCAGCTTAGTCGGGGGAGTAAGGTACAATGAGCAGTTCTTC.

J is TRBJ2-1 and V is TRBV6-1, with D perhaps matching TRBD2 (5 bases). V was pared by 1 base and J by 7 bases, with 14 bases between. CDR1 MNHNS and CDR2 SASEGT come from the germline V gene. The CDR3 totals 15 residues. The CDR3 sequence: CASSEEVGSSNEQFF. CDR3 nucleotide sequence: TGTGCCAGCAGTGAAGAGGTTGGGAGTTCGAATGAGCAGTTCTTC.

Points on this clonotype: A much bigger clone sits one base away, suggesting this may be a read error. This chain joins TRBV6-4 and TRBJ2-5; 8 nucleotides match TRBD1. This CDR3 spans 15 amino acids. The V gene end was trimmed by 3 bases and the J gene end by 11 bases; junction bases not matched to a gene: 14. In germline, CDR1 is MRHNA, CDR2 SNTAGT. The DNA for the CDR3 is TGTGCCAGCAGTGATACAGGGGGAATTAGCAATGAGCAGTACTTC. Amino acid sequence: CASSDTGGISNEQYF.

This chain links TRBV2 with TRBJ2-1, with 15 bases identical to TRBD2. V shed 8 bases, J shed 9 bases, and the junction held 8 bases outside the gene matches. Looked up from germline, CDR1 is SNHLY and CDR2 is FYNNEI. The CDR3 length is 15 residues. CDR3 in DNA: TGTGCCAGCCTCCGGACTAGCGGGGGGGCCAGTGAGCAGTTCTTC. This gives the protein CASLRTSGGASEQFF.

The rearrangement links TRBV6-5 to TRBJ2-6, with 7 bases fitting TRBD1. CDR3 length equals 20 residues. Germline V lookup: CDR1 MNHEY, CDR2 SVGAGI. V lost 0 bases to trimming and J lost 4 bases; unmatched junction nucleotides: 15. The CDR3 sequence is CASSYSAPETGLAGANVLTF. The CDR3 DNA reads TGTGCCAGCAGTTACTCGGCCCCAGAGACAGGGTTGGCAGGGGCCAACGTCCTGACTTTC.

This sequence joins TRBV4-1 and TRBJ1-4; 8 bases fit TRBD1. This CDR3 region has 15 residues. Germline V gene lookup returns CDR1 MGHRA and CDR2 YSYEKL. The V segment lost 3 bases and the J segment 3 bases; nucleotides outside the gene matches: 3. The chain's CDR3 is CASSQMGQANEKLFF. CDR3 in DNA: TGCGCCAGCAGCCAGATGGGACAGGCTAATGAAAAACTGTTTTTT.

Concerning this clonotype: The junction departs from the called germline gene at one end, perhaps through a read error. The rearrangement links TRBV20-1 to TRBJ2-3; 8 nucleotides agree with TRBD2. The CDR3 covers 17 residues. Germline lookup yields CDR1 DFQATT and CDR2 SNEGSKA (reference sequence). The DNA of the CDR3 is TGCAGGGCTATGAAAAGCGGGGGCCGACACAGCACAGATACGCAGTATTTT. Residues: CRAMKSGGRHSTDTQYF.